The 28 T cell receptor beta chains below come from one sample, sequenced in a study of blood T cell repertoires in COVID-19. The data were produced by immunoSEQ multiplex PCR, yet TCRdb's version contains in-frame clones alone and is incomplete. The repertoire consists of about 50,000 clones, with 75% to 90% occurring once and the leading ten covering roughly 13%. The sample taken for sequencing was peripheral blood. The receptors derive from a human donor with active COVID-19. The donor label of this sample is uncertain.

The chain joins TRBV5-1 to TRBJ1-1; D is perhaps TRBD1 (6 bases). Germline loops: CDR1 SGHRS, CDR2 YFSETQ. Trimming removed 2 bases at V and 5 bases at J, with 10 bases between. CDR3 size: 13 residues. The CDR3 region has the DNA TGCGCCAGCAGCTTTAACAGGGAGACTGAAGCTTTCTTT. Amino acid sequence: CASSFNRETEAFF.

This sequence joins TRBV21-1 and TRBJ2-4; the D segment call TRBD2 is taken from the table without a DNA check. TRBV21-1 is classified as a pseudogene. There are 16 residues in the CDR3. CDR3 coding DNA: TGTGCCAGCAGCCCCCGAAGAGGAGGAGGGAAAAACATTCAGTACTTC. It specifies CASSPRRGGGKNIQYF.

The CDR3 region has the DNA TGCGCCAGCAGCCAAGATCAGGTGTCGGGGTTGGGCAATCAGCCCCAGCATTTT. It codes for CASSQDQVSGLGNQPQHF. This chain connects TRBV4-1 to TRBJ1-5, with D uncertain. The V gene lost 0 bases and the J gene lost 2 bases, with 17 bases spanning the gap. Germline V gene lookup returns CDR1 MGHRA and CDR2 YSYEKL. The CDR3 extends over 18 amino acids.

J is TRBJ1-4 and V is TRBV9; a possible D gene is TRBD1 (6 bases). CDR1 is SGDLS and CDR2 is YYNGEE in the germline V gene. V was trimmed by 4 bases and J by 6 bases, leaving 16 bases between them. The CDR3 consists of 15 residues. CDR3: CASSPDTGIDEKLFF. The DNA for the CDR3 is TGTGCCAGCAGCCCCGATACAGGGATAGATGAAAAACTGTTTTTT.

This chain joins TRBV15 and TRBJ1-6; D gene uncertain. This CDR3 is 15 amino acids long. Germline values: CDR1 LNHNV, CDR2 YYDKDF (reference sequence). Trimming took off 0 bases at V and 7 bases at J, with 10 bases between the two ends. CDR3 sequence reads: CATSRDPIENSPLHF. The DNA of the CDR3 is TGTGCCACCAGCAGAGATCCTATAGAGAATTCACCCCTCCACTTT.

J is TRBJ1-1 and V is TRBV7-3; a possible D gene is TRBD1 (6 bases). Trimming removed 4 bases at V and 1 base at J, with 7 bases between. This CDR3 spans 13 amino acids. Germline V lookup: CDR1 SGHTA, CDR2 FQGTGA. Written as DNA, the CDR3 is TGTGCCAGCAGCTACAGGGCGAACACTGAAGCTTTCTTT. This encodes CASSYRANTEAFF.

V and J are TRBV2 and TRBJ1-1, with a possible D match to TRBD1 (5 bases). The V gene lost 5 bases and the J gene lost 2 bases, with 12 bases spanning the gap. Germline V gene lookup returns CDR1 SNHLY and CDR2 FYNNEI. The CDR3 is 14 amino acids. The CDR3 region is CASSPLRGNTEAFF. CDR3 in DNA: TGTGCCAGCAGTCCCCTAAGGGGAAACACTGAAGCTTTCTTT.

The chain is built from TRBV3-1 (or the pseudogene TRBV3-2) and TRBJ2-7, with TRBD1 as a possible D gene (6 bases). Deletions cut 4 bases from V and 7 bases from J, with 20 bases between. This CDR3 comprises 15 residues. CDR1 is LGHDT, CDR2 YNNKEL, per germline (reference sequence). The CDR3, as DNA: TGTGCCAGCAGCCCCATCCCCCAGGGGCATATAGAGCAGTACTTC. Translated: CASSPIPQGHIEQYF.

The chain has TRBV15 and TRBJ1-6; D gene ambiguous. V dropped 0 bases and J dropped 13 bases, with 10 bases sitting between them. The CDR3 spans 13 residues. From germline, CDR1 is LNHNV and CDR2 YYDKDF (reference sequence). CDR3 region: CATSRESFSPLHF. The DNA for the CDR3 is TGTGCCACCAGCAGAGAGTCCTTTTCCCCCCTCCACTTT.

This chain links TRBV7-3 with TRBJ2-5; 7 bases are shared with TRBD2. The CDR3 runs to 15 residues. The ends lost 5 bases at V and 5 bases at J; junction bases unmatched: 11. The germline gives CDR1 SGHTA, CDR2 FQGTGA. This chain's CDR3 is CASSAFSGREETQYF. In DNA form, the CDR3 reads TGTGCCAGCAGCGCCTTTTCAGGGCGGGAGGAGACCCAGTACTTC.

This clone was seen a handful of times. The chain joins TRBV20-1 to TRBJ2-7; TRBD2 might be the D (5 bases). The CDR3 loop spans 11 amino acids. V lost 6 bases and J lost 5, with 11 bases in between. The V gene's germline CDR1 is DFQATT and CDR2 SNEGSKA (reference sequence). CDR3 sequence (DNA): TGCAGTGCGGCTAGCCCCGACGAGCAGTACTTC. This gives the protein CSAASPDEQYF.

This chain joins TRBV5-1 and TRBJ1-1, with 7 bases identical to TRBD1. The length of the CDR3 is 14 residues. The V segment lost 4 bases and the J segment 3 bases; nucleotides outside the gene matches: 6. Germline-derived CDR1 and CDR2 are SGHRS and YFSETQ. The CDR3 DNA is TGCGCCAGCAGCGCCGGGACAGCCCACACTGAAGCTTTCTTT. Its translation is CASSAGTAHTEAFF.

The chain employs TRBV18 and TRBJ2-7; D might be TRBD2 (5 bases). Germline assignment: CDR1 KGHSH and CDR2 LQKENI. This CDR3 contains 15 residues. Deletions cut 2 bases from V and 7 bases from J, with 18 bases between. The CDR3 reads CASSPGRMGVREQYF. DNA of the CDR3: TGTGCCAGCTCACCAGGACGGATGGGAGTGCGGGAGCAGTACTTC.

CDR3 sequence reads: CASSRIKREGRETQYF. CDR3 coding DNA: TGTGCCAGCAGCCGGATAAAGCGGGAGGGTCGCGAGACCCAGTACTTC. This chain uses TRBV27 with TRBJ2-5, with 10 bases fitting TRBD2. This CDR3 comprises 16 residues. CDR1 and CDR2 from the germline V gene are MNHEY and SMNVEV (reference sequence). J lost 5 bases, V lost 6 bases, and 12 bases had no gene match.

The chain uses TRBV6-6 and TRBJ2-2, with D possibly matching TRBD2 (5 bases). The germline V gene has CDR1 MNHNY and CDR2 SVGAGI (reference sequence). CDR3 length: 13 amino acids. V lost 2 bases to trimming and J lost 4 bases, with 5 bases between them. This CDR3 reads CASSYGLTGELFF. CDR3 nucleotide sequence: TGTGCCAGCAGTTACGGACTCACCGGGGAGCTGTTTTTT.

The gene calls are TRBV24-1 and TRBJ2-2; 8 nucleotides align to TRBD2. J lost 5 bases, V lost 7 bases, and 17 bases had no gene match. This CDR3 has 18 residues. Germline V CDR1 and CDR2: KGHDR, SFDVKD. The CDR3 coding sequence is TGTGCCACCAGCCCGCGGCTAGCGGGCATCCTCGGGACCGGGGAGCTGTTTTTT. Protein sequence: CATSPRLAGILGTGELFF.

CDR3 DNA sequence: TGTGCCAGCAGCTTACTAGCGGGATTGAGCACAGATACGCAGTATTTT. Encoded protein: CASSLLAGLSTDTQYF. J is TRBJ2-3 and V is TRBV7-9, with 9 bases lining up with TRBD2. CDR3 size: 16 residues. With V trimmed by 2 bases and J by 0 bases, 3 bases remained unmatched. Germline-derived CDR1 and CDR2 are SEHNR and FQNEAQ (reference sequence).

This sequence joins TRBV12-3 or TRBV12-4 and TRBJ2-2; 7 nucleotides match TRBD1. The CDR3 loop spans 13 amino acids. The V and J ends lost 6 bases and 6 bases, in that order; junction bases with no gene match: 4. Here the CDR3 reads CASRVDRAGELFF. CDR3 in DNA: TGTGCCAGCAGAGTCGACAGGGCCGGGGAGCTGTTTTTT.

The chain employs TRBV6-6 and TRBJ1-2, with TRBD1 as a possible D gene (5 bases). CDR1 is MNHNY and CDR2 is SVGAGI in the germline V gene (reference sequence). CDR3 size: 14 residues. V lost 1 base to trimming and J lost 8 bases, with 14 bases between them. CDR3 loop: CASSYLSGLSGYTF. CDR3 in DNA: TGTGCCAGCAGTTACTTATCAGGGCTCAGCGGCTACACCTTC.

The rearrangement uses TRBV4-2 and TRBJ2-1; possibly TRBD1 for D (6 bases). Trimming cost V 0 bases and J 0 bases, with 12 bases left between them. The germline V gene encodes CDR1 LGHNA and CDR2 YNFKEQ. The CDR3 is 17 residues long. The CDR3 sequence: CASSQDFIRGSYNEQFF. CDR3 DNA sequence: TGTGCCAGCAGCCAAGATTTTATCAGGGGCTCCTACAATGAGCAGTTCTTC.

This rearrangement joins TRBV10-1 to TRBJ2-2; D not certain. Trimming left V 8 bases short and J 0 bases short, with 13 bases between. Germline-derived CDR1 and CDR2 are WNHNN and SYGVQD (reference sequence). The CDR3 consists of 15 residues. The CDR3: CASDLGKTNTGELFF. In DNA, the CDR3 is TGCGCCAGCGATCTGGGCAAAACGAACACCGGGGAGCTGTTTTTT.

The V call is TRBV5-4, the J call TRBJ2-3; 8 positions match TRBD1. Trimming removed 3 bases from V and 6 bases from J; junction bases left unmatched: 12. The CDR3 is 16 amino acids. In germline, CDR1 is SGHNT, CDR2 YYREEE (reference sequence). The CDR3 region has the DNA TGTGCCAGCAGCTCGGCGCGGCAGGGGGCTGGGGATACGCAGTATTTT. This gives the protein CASSSARQGAGDTQYF.

V is TRBV27 and J is TRBJ2-7; 7 bases map to TRBD1. V trimming: 4 bases; J trimming: 2 bases; junction bases outside the gene matches: 2. Germline values: CDR1 MNHEY, CDR2 SMNVEV (reference sequence). This CDR3 has 13 amino acids. DNA for the CDR3: TGTGCCAGCAGTTGGACAGGAGCCTACGAGCAGTACTTC. Protein: CASSWTGAYEQYF.

The rearrangement joins TRBV19 to TRBJ1-4; D unclear. The germline V and J ends were trimmed by 2 bases and 0 bases, with 4 bases remaining between them. Germline assignment: CDR1 LNHDA and CDR2 SQIVND (reference sequence). CDR3 length: 14 amino acids. The CDR3 reads CASSIPTTNEKLFF. The CDR3 nucleotides read TGTGCCAGTAGTATACCCACAACTAATGAAAAACTGTTTTTT.

The chain recombines TRBV7-3 with TRBJ2-1; tentatively, D is TRBD1 (5 bases). Germline V gene sequence: CDR1 SGHTA, CDR2 FQGTGA. CDR3 length: 13 residues. Trimming cost V 4 bases and J 4 bases, with 8 bases left between them. The CDR3 coding sequence is TGTGCCAGCAGCTCCGACAGATACAATGAGCAGTTCTTC. It is translated as CASSSDRYNEQFF.

J is TRBJ2-3 and V is TRBV9, with TRBD2 matching 11 bases. Unmatched junction bases numbered 7, after V lost 5 bases and J lost 2 bases. The CDR3 contains 16 residues. Germline CDR1 and CDR2: SGDLS and YYNGEE. In DNA form, the CDR3 reads TGTGCCAGCAGTCGGACTAGCGGGTTTTCCACAGATACGCAGTATTTT. Its protein is CASSRTSGFSTDTQYF.

The V gene is TRBV4-1, the J gene TRBJ2-3, with D perhaps TRBD2 (7 bases). Trimming left V 0 bases short and J 2 bases short, with 12 bases between. Germline V gene data show CDR1 as MGHRA and CDR2 as YSYEKL. This CDR3 spans 16 amino acids. CDR3 amino acids: CASSQERGRDTDTQYF. The CDR3 bases are TGCGCCAGCAGCCAAGAGCGGGGGCGGGACACAGATACGCAGTATTTT.

The V gene is TRBV19, the J gene TRBJ1-2, with 9 bases aligning to TRBD1. V dropped 6 bases and J dropped 4; count of bases not matched to a gene: 9. Germline V gene data show CDR1 as LNHDA and CDR2 as SQIVND (reference sequence). The CDR3 contains 15 residues. The CDR3 DNA sequence: TGTGCCAGTAGACCGGACAGGGGCTTTTCCTATGGCTACACCTTC. This codes for CASRPDRGFSYGYTF.